These 22 T cell receptor beta chains share one sample of origin, sequenced in a study of blood T cell repertoires in COVID-19. Sequencing was performed with immunoSEQ multiplex PCR; in TCRdb, only in-frame clones are kept and a portion is missing. In the table there are 300,000 to 400,000 clones, about nine tenths of which are singletons. Sequencing was carried out using peripheral blood. Every receptor here comes from a young man with COVID-19, enrolled during active disease.

The rearrangement uses TRBV4-3 and TRBJ2-3; maybe TRBD1 (6 bases). Trimming removed 3 bases from V and 0 bases from J, with 19 bases in between. This CDR3 is built from 18 residues. Germline V gene sequence: CDR1 LGHNA, CDR2 YSLEER. CDR3 residues: CASSHRGGQSLSTDTQYF. The CDR3 region has the DNA TGCGCCAGCAGCCACAGGGGTGGACAGAGCCTTAGCACAGATACGCAGTATTTT.

The chain has TRBV5-1 and TRBJ2-1; tentative D call: TRBD2 (5 bases). CDR1 and CDR2 (germline): SGHRS, YFSETQ. The V and J ends lost 2 bases and 0 bases respectively, with 12 bases between them. The CDR3 covers 16 residues. The CDR3 bases are TGCGCCAGCAGCTTCAGGCGGGCCAGCTCCTACAATGAGCAGTTCTTC. It translates to CASSFRRASSYNEQFF.

The chain links TRBV18 to TRBJ2-1; TRBD2 matches at 14 bases. CDR1 and CDR2 from the germline V gene are KGHSH and LQKENI. The CDR3 sequence is 15 residues long. J lost 7 bases, V lost 3 bases, and 2 bases had no gene match. CDR3 sequence: CASSPGLAGANEQFF. In DNA form, the CDR3 reads TGTGCCAGCTCACCGGGACTAGCGGGAGCAAATGAGCAGTTCTTC.

The chain employs TRBV6-5 and TRBJ2-7; 10 bases line up with TRBD1. CDR1 is MNHEY and CDR2 is SVGAGI in the germline V gene. This CDR3 comprises 15 residues. V dropped 6 bases and J dropped 1; count of bases not matched to a gene: 6. CDR3 amino acids: CASRPPGQGSYEQYF. DNA of the CDR3: TGTGCCAGCAGGCCCCCGGGACAGGGGTCCTACGAGCAGTACTTC.

V usage is TRBV10-3 and J usage is TRBJ2-3; TRBD1 matches at 7 bases. J gave up 1 base and V 8 bases, and 9 bases lay outside the gene matches. From germline, CDR1 is ENHRY and CDR2 SYGVKD. The CDR3 is 15 residues long. CDR3 loop: CAIAGSTGGTDTQYF. The CDR3 DNA sequence: TGTGCCATCGCCGGAAGTACAGGGGGCACAGATACGCAGTATTTT.

This chain links TRBV5-6 with TRBJ2-5; perhaps TRBD1 as D (6 bases). The length of the CDR3 is 16 residues. Between the trimmed V and J ends, which lost 1 base and 4 bases, there was a span of 17 bases. Germline CDR1 reads SGHDT; CDR2 reads YYEEEE. The CDR3 reads CASSLITEPRGETQYF. The CDR3 DNA follows: TGTGCCAGCAGCTTGATAACGGAACCCAGGGGAGAGACCCAGTACTTC.

V is TRBV5-5 and J is TRBJ1-4, with a tentative D call TRBD1 (6 bases). The CDR3 has 16 residues. Trimming cost V 4 bases and J 4 bases, with 17 bases left between them. The V gene's germline CDR1 is SGHKS and CDR2 YYEKEE (reference sequence). Here the CDR3 reads CASSRRQAGNNEKLFF. The DNA for the CDR3 is TGTGCCAGCAGCCGTCGACAGGCCGGAAATAATGAAAAACTGTTTTTT.

The CDR3 coding sequence is TGCGCCAGCAGCTTGGGGATAGGACAGGGTTATCAGCCCCAGCATTTT. Translation: CASSLGIGQGYQPQHF. This chain joins TRBV5-1 and TRBJ1-5; 8 nucleotides line up with TRBD1. The germline CDR1 and CDR2 sequences are SGHRS and YFSETQ. V lost 0 bases to trimming and J lost 5 bases; unmatched junction nucleotides: 7. This CDR3 spans 16 amino acids. The entire variable domain, with the rest obtained from reference TRBV5-1 and TRBJ1-5, is as follows: KAGVTQTPRYLIKTRGQQVTLSCSPISGHRSVSWYQQTPGQGLQFLFEYFSETQRNKGNFPGRFSGRQFSNSRSEMNVSTLELGDSALYLCASSLGIGQGYQPQHFGDGTRLSIL.

This clone occurred a few times. The chain links TRBV11-2 to TRBJ1-6; no clear D gene. V was shortened by 5 bases and J by 8 bases, with 10 bases between the two germline ends. The CDR3 extends over 13 amino acids. Germline loops: CDR1 SGHAT, CDR2 FQNNGV. CDR3 in DNA: TGTGCCAGCAGCATAGCGGTGGATTCACCCCTCCACTTT. Translating gives CASSIAVDSPLHF.

The CDR3 DNA is TGTGCCAGCAGTGAATATGGAGGAGGCATCAAAAAGTATGGCTACACCTTC. This gives the protein CASSEYGGGIKKYGYTF. The genes are TRBV25-1 and TRBJ1-2; D uncertain. The germline CDR1 and CDR2 sequences are MGHDK and SYGVNS. The CDR3 is 17 residues long. The V and J ends lost 0 bases and 5 bases respectively, with 19 bases between them.

J is TRBJ1-2 and V is TRBV6-5, with 9 bases lining up with TRBD1. This CDR3 contains 14 residues. The junction had 6 bases not matched to a gene; V was cut back by 5 bases and J by 5 bases. Per the germline V gene, CDR1 is MNHEY and CDR2 is SVGAGI. The CDR3 here is CASSPGQGRYGYTF. CDR3 sequence (DNA): TGTGCCAGCAGTCCAGGACAGGGGAGATATGGCTACACCTTC.

The V call is TRBV30, the J call TRBJ1-2, with 8 bases fitting TRBD1. V lost 0 bases and J lost 8; bases outside the gene matches: 2. This CDR3 has 12 amino acids. Germline lookup yields CDR1 GTSNPN and CDR2 SVGIG (reference sequence). This CDR3 reads CAWSVGTGGYTF. The CDR3 bases are TGTGCCTGGAGTGTGGGGACAGGCGGCTACACCTTC.

J is TRBJ2-7 and V is TRBV28; 10 bases line up with TRBD1. V shed 4 bases, J shed 7 bases, and the junction held 7 bases outside the gene matches. The CDR3 length is 14 residues. The germline V gene has CDR1 MDHEN and CDR2 SYDVKM. Here the CDR3 DNA reads TGTGCCAGCAGTTCGACAGGGGGCGTTCGGGAGCAGTACTTC. Translated, it gives CASSSTGGVREQYF.

The chain uses TRBV27 and TRBJ2-1; D possibly corresponds to TRBD1 (7 bases). This CDR3 has 14 residues. V lost 6 bases and J lost 6, with 15 bases in between. Germline CDR1 and CDR2: MNHEY and SMNVEV (reference sequence). In DNA form, the CDR3 reads TGTGCCAGCAGCCGCCCAGGGGGGTCCAATGAGCAGTTCTTC. As protein: CASSRPGGSNEQFF.

This rearrangement joins TRBV5-4 to TRBJ1-2; the D is unclear. V was cut by 7 bases and J by 7 bases, with 11 bases left in between. The CDR3 has 11 residues. In germline, CDR1 is SGHNT, CDR2 YYREEE (reference sequence). The CDR3 here is CASPLEGGYTF. The CDR3, as DNA: TGTGCCAGCCCCCTGGAGGGTGGCTACACCTTC.

The table lists this clone with a count of one. The gene calls are TRBV27 and TRBJ2-3, with 8 bases that match TRBD2. The CDR3 spans 15 residues. With V trimmed by 5 bases and J by 2 bases, 6 bases remained unmatched. CDR1 and CDR2 (germline): MNHEY, SMNVEV (reference sequence). This CDR3 is CASSHGLATTDTQYF. CDR3 coding DNA: TGTGCCAGCAGTCATGGACTAGCTACCACAGATACGCAGTATTTT.

This chain connects TRBV25-1 to TRBJ2-2; 7 bases fit TRBD2. Germline-derived CDR1 and CDR2 are MGHDK and SYGVNS. The CDR3 contains 16 residues. V shed 1 base and J 4 bases; nucleotides not matched to a gene: 6. The CDR3: CASSEFAGALTGELFF. CDR3 coding DNA: TGTGCCAGCAGTGAATTTGCGGGAGCCCTCACCGGGGAGCTGTTTTTT.

Only a few counts were recorded for this clone. The V and J genes are TRBV30 and TRBJ1-1; D unclear. The CDR3 is made up of 13 amino acids. Germline lookup yields CDR1 GTSNPN and CDR2 SVGIG (reference sequence). V gave up 0 bases and J gave up 4 bases, with 9 bases separating them. The CDR3 region is CAWSVLTSTEAFF. CDR3 sequence (DNA): TGTGCCTGGAGTGTCCTTACTTCCACTGAAGCTTTCTTT. The full variable domain, rest sourced from reference TRBV30 and TRBJ1-1, is SQTIHQWPATLVQPVGSPLSLECTVEGTSNPNLYWYRQAAGRGLQLLFYSVGIGQISSEVPQNLSASRPQDRQFILSSKKLLLSDSGFYLCAWSVLTSTEAFFGQGTRLTVV.

V is TRBV27 and J is TRBJ1-4; a possible D gene is TRBD1 (6 bases). CDR1 is MNHEY, CDR2 SMNVEV, per germline (reference sequence). Trimming took off 4 bases at V and 8 bases at J, with 11 bases between the two ends. This CDR3 has 13 amino acids. In DNA, the CDR3 is TGTGCCAGCAGTTGGGGAACAGGGGAAAAACTGTTTTTT. Its translation: CASSWGTGEKLFF.

This clone appeared a few times. This CDR3 is CASRLSISGELFF. DNA of the CDR3: TGTGCCAGCAGGTTGAGCATTTCCGGGGAGCTGTTTTTT. The chain uses TRBV7-2 and TRBJ2-2; D remains ambiguous. CDR1 SGHTA and CDR2 FQGNSA come from the germline V gene. V shed 6 bases and J shed 6 bases, with 11 bases lying between them. The CDR3 is 13 residues long.

The chain joins TRBV5-6 to TRBJ2-2; D is unclear. V was trimmed by 1 base and J by 4 bases, leaving 8 bases between them. The CDR3 runs to 14 residues. Per germline, CDR1 SGHDT and CDR2 YYEEEE. CDR3 loop: CASSLPGRTGELFF. DNA of the CDR3: TGTGCCAGCAGCTTGCCAGGTCGCACCGGGGAGCTGTTTTTT.

The CDR3 region is CASRWTVNTEAFF. The CDR3 DNA follows: TGTGCCAGCAGATGGACAGTGAACACTGAAGCTTTCTTT. The chain carries TRBV27 and TRBJ1-1; TRBD1 is a possible D gene (6 bases). Germline loops: CDR1 MNHEY, CDR2 SMNVEV (reference sequence). The CDR3 is made up of 13 amino acids. V lost 6 bases, J lost 0 bases, and 8 bases lay in between.